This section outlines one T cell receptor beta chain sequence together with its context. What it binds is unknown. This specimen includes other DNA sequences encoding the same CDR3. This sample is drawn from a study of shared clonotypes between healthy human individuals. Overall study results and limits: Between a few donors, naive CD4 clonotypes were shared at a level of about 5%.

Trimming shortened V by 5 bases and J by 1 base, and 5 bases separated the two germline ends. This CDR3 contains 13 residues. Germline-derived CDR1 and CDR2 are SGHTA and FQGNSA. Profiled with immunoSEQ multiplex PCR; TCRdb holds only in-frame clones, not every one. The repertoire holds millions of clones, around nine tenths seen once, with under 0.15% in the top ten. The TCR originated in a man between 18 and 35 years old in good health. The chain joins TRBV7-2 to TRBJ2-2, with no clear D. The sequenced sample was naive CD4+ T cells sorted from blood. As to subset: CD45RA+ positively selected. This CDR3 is CASSPQNTGELFF. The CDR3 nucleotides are TGTGCCAGCAGCCCCCAGAACACCGGGGAGCTGTTTTTT.